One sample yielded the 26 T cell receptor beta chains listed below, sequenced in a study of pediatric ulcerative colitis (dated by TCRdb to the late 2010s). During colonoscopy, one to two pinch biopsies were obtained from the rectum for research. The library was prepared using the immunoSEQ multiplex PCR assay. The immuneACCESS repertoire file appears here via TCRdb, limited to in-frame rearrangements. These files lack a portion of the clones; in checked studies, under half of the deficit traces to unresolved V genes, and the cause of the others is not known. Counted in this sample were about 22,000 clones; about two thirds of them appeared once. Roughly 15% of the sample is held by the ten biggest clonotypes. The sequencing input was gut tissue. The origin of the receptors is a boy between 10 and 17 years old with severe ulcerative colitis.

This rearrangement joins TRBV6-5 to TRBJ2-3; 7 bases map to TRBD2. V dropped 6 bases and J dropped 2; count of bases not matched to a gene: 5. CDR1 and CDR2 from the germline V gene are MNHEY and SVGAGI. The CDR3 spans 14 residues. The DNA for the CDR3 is TGTGCCAGCAGCCGAGGACTAGACACAGATACGCAGTATTTT. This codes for CASSRGLDTDTQYF.

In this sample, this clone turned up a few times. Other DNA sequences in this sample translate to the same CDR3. CDR3 DNA: TGTGCCAGCTCACCACAGGCGAACACTGAAGCTTTCTTT. Residues: CASSPQANTEAFF. The V call is TRBV18, the J call TRBJ1-1; D is ambiguous. The CDR3 contains 13 residues. Germline CDR1 and CDR2: KGHSH and LQKENI. V was shortened by 1 base and J by 1 base, with 4 bases between the two germline ends.

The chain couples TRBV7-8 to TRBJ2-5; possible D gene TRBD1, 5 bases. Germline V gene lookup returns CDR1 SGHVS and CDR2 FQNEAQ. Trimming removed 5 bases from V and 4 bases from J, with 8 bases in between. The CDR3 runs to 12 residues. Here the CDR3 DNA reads TGTGCCAGCAGCCAAGGGGCAGAGACCCAGTACTTC. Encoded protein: CASSQGAETQYF.

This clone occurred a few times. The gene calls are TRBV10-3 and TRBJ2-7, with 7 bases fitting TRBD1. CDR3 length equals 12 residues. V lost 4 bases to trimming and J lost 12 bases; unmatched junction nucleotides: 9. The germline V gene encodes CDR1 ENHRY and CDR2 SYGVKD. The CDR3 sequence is CAISGLQGYPYF. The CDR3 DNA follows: TGTGCCATCAGTGGACTACAGGGGTACCCGTACTTC.

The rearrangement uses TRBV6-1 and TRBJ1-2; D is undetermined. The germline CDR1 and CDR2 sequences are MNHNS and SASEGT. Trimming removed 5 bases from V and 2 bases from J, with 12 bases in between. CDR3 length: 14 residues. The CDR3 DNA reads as TGTGCCAGCAGTCCTCGGGGAGGGAACTATGGCTACACCTTC. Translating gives CASSPRGGNYGYTF.

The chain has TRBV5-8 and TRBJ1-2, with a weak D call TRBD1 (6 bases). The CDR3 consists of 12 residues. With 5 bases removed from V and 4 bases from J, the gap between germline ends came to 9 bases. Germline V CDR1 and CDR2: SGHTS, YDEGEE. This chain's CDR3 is CASRGQLYGYTF. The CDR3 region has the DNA TGTGCCAGCAGAGGACAGCTCTATGGCTACACCTTC.

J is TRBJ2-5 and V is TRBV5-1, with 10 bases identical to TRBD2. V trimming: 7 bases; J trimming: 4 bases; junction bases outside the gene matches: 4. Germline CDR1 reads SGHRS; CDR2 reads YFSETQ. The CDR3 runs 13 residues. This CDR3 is CASQRGGRETQYF. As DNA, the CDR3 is TGCGCCAGCCAGCGGGGGGGCCGAGAGACCCAGTACTTC. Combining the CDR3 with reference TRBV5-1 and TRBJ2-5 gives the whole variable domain KAGVTQTPRYLIKTRGQQVTLSCSPISGHRSVSWYQQTPGQGLQFLFEYFSETQRNKGNFPGRFSGRQFSNSRSEMNVSTLELGDSALYLCASQRGGRETQYFGPGTRLLVL.

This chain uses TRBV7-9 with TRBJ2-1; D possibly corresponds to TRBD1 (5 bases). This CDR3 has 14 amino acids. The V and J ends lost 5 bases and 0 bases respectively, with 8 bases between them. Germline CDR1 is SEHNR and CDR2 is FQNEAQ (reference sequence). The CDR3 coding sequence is TGTGCCAGCAGCAGGGGCAGCTCCTACAATGAGCAGTTCTTC. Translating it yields CASSRGSSYNEQFF.

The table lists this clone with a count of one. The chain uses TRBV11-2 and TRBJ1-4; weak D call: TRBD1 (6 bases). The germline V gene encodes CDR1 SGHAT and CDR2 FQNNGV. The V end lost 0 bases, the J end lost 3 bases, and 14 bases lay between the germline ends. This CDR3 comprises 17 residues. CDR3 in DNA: TGTGCCAGCAGCTTAGAATACCAGGGGCTGGCTAATGAAAAACTGTTTTTT. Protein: CASSLEYQGLANEKLFF.

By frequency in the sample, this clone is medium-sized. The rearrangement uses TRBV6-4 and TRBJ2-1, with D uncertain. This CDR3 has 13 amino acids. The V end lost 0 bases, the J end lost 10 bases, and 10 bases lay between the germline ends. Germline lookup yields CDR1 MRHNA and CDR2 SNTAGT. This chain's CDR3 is CASSDSLSTEQFF. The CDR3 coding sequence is TGTGCCAGCAGTGACTCGTTGTCCACCGAGCAGTTCTTC.

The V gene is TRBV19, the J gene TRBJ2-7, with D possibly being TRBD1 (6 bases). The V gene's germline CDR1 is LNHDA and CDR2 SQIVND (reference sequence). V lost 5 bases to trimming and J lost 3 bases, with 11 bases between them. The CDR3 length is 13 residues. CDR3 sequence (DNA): TGTGCCAGTAGTGCGCAGGGGTACTACGAGCAGTACTTC. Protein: CASSAQGYYEQYF.

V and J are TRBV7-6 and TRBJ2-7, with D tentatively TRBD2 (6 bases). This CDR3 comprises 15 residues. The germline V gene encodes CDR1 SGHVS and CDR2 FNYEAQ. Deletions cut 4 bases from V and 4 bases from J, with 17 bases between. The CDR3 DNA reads TGTGCCAGCAGCTCCTTGGGGGGTTGGGGTTACGAGCAGTACTTC. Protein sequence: CASSSLGGWGYEQYF.

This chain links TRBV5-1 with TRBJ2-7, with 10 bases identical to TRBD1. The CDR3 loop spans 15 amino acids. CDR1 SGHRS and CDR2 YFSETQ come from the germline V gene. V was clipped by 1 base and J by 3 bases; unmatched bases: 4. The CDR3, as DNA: TGCGCCAGCAGCTTGCACCGGGACAGGGGCTACGAGCAGTACTTC. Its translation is CASSLHRDRGYEQYF.

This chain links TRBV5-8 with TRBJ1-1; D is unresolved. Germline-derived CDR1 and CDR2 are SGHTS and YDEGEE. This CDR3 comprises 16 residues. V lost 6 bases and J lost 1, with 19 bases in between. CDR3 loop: CASTTGRSFGNTEAFF. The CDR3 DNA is TGTGCCAGCACGACGGGCAGGTCCTTTGGGAACACTGAAGCTTTCTTT.

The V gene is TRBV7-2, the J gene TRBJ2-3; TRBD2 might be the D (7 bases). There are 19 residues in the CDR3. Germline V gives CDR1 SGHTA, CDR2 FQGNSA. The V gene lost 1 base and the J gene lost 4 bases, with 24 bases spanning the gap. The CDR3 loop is CASSLVRGASLPRPDTQYF. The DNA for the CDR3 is TGTGCCAGCAGCTTAGTACGGGGGGCTTCTCTCCCCCGCCCAGATACGCAGTATTTT.

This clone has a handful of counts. CDR3 sequence: CASGRLAAETQYF. CDR3 DNA: TGTGCCAGCGGGAGATTAGCTGCGGAGACCCAGTACTTC. V and J are TRBV2 and TRBJ2-5, with TRBD2 as a possible D gene (5 bases). This CDR3 contains 13 residues. CDR1 and CDR2 (germline): SNHLY, FYNNEI. Between the trimmed V and J ends, which lost 8 bases and 5 bases, there was a span of 15 bases.

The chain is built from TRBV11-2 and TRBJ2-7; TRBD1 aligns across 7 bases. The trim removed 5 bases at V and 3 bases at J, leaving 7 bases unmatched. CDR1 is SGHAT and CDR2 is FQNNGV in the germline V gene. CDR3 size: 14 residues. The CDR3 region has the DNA TGTGCCAGCAGCGGCCGGGACAGTCTCTACGAGCAGTACTTC. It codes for CASSGRDSLYEQYF.

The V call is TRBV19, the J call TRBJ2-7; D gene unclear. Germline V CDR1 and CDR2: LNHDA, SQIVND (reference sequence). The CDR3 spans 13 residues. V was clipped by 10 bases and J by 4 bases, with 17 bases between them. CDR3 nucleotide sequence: TGTGCCACCCAACCGGGTTTTGGGTACGAGCAGTACTTC. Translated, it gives CATQPGFGYEQYF. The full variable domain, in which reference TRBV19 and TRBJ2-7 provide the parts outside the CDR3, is DGGITQSPKYLFRKEGQNVTLSCEQNLNHDAMYWYRQDPGQGLRLIYYSQIVNDFQKGDIAEGYSVSREKKESFPLTVTSAQKNPTAFYLCATQPGFGYEQYFGPGTRLTVT.

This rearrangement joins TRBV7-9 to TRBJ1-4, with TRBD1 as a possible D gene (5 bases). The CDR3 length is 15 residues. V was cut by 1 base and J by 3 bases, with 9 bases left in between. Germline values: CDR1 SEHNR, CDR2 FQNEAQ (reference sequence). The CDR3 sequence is CASSLGAGANEKLFF. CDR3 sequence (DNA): TGTGCCAGCAGCTTAGGTGCGGGGGCTAATGAAAAACTGTTTTTT.

CDR3 sequence reads: CASSQDYRTTFTYTQYF. CDR3 nucleotide sequence: TGTGCCAGCAGCCAAGATTATCGGACTACGTTTACATATACGCAGTATTTT. V usage is TRBV4-2 and J usage is TRBJ2-3; the D gene is possibly TRBD2 (6 bases). This CDR3 has 17 amino acids. V lost 0 bases and J 7 bases, leaving 20 bases between the germline ends. Germline assignment: CDR1 LGHNA and CDR2 YNFKEQ.

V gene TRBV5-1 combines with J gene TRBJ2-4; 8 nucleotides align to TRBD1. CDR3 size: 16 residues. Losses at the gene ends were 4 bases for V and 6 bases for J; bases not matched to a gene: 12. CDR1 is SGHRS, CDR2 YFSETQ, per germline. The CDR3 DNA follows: TGCGCCAGCAGCCTATCCCCGGGACAGGTGGGAAACATTCAGTACTTC. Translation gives CASSLSPGQVGNIQYF.

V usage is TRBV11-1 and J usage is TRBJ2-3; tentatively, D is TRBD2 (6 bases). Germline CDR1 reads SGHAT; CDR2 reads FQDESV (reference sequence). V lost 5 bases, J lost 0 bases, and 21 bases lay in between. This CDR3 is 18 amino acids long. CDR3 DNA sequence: TGTGCCAGCAGCCCTTGGCGGGGCGCAGGCTCTAGCACAGATACGCAGTATTTT. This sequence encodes CASSPWRGAGSSTDTQYF.

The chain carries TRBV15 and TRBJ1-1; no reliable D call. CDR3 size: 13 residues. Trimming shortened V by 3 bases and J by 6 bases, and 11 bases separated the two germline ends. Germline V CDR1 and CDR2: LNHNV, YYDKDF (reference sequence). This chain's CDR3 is CATSRTRSSEAFF. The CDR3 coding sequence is TGTGCCACCAGCAGGACCCGAAGCTCTGAAGCTTTCTTT.

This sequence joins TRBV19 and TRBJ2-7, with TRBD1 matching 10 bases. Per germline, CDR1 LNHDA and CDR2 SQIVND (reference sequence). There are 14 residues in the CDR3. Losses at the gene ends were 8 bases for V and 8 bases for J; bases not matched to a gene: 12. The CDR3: CASEDGTGALKQYF. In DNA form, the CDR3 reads TGTGCCAGTGAGGACGGGACAGGGGCCTTGAAGCAGTACTTC.

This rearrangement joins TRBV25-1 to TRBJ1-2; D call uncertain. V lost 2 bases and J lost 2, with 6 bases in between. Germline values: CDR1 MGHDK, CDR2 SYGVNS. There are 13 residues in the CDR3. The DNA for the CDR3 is TGTGCCAGCAGTGAAACAGACAACTATGGCTACACCTTC. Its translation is CASSETDNYGYTF.

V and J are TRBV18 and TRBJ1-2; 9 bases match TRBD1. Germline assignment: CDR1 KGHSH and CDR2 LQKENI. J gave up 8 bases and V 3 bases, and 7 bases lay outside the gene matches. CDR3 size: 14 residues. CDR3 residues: CASSPGTGSEGYTF. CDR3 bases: TGTGCCAGCTCACCCGGGACAGGGAGTGAAGGCTACACCTTC.